This T cell receptor (beta chain) was retrieved from a study of regulatory T cells in long-lasting Graves disease. Broader study findings: TCR diversity in persistent Graves' patients was below that of newly diagnosed ones.

Per germline, CDR1 SGHRS and CDR2 YFSETQ. The CDR3 contains 16 residues. V lost 1 base, J lost 3 bases, and 16 bases lay in between. Relying on iRepertoire HTBI primers and Arm-PCR of CDR3 regions, the team built TCR beta libraries. Each CDR3 protein is one row after TCRdb ran MiXCR on the multiplex PCR reads. Of about 620,000 distinct CDR3 sequences detected, around 15% appear once; the ten largest clones hold approximately 18%. Comments on this clonotype: What it recognizes is unknown.

Stated time point: newly diagnosed GD, antithyroid drugs for less than 3 months. Generation of the TCR library employed RNA extracted from PBMCs. These data were also filed under a second study, of T cells in Graves' hyperthyroidism and ophthalmopathy. Per that paper: An initial round of RT-PCR targeting the TCR CDR3 relied on the HTBI primer set.

The genes are TRBV5-1 and TRBJ2-5; possibly TRBD2 for D (5 bases). Sequencing used peripheral blood mononuclear cells (PBMCs), obtained at new diagnosis, from a patient treated with antithyroid drugs. The sequence was obtained from a woman between 25 and 40 years old with Graves disease. The CDR3 sequence: CASSLREGLGKETQYF. Here the CDR3 DNA reads TGCGCCAGCAGCTTGCGTGAGGGCTTAGGGAAAGAGACCCAGTACTTC.